This T cell receptor beta chain was observed in a study of blood T cell repertoires in COVID-19. Turning to the study itself: The samples span acute and convalescent COVID-19 from the United States, Italy and Spain. Sources were T cells, B-cell-depleted T cells, or PBMCs; the material itself was cDNA or gDNA.

Study processing details: Estimation of nucleated cell counts relied on the amplification of reference gene primers. Sequenced by immunoSEQ multiplex PCR; TCRdb stores in-frame clones only, minus some. V and J calls and clone size are given by that table; D and trimming were obtained from the DNA. Of hundreds of thousands of clones listed, 89% were seen once; the top ten hold more than 1%. The receptor comes from a man in his forties with acute or convalescent COVID-19. The sample taken for sequencing was peripheral blood.

The CDR3 is CASSVSGYSYEQYF. CDR3 in DNA: TGTGCCAGCAGCGTTAGCGGATACTCCTACGAGCAGTACTTC. The chain uses TRBV9 and TRBJ2-7; D might be TRBD2 (6 bases). V was shortened by 2 bases and J by 0 bases, with 9 bases between the two germline ends. The CDR3 extends over 14 amino acids. Germline values: CDR1 SGDLS, CDR2 YYNGEE.